This TCR beta chain was recorded in a study of CD8 T cells in Susac syndrome. In the study overall: Among the Susac syndrome patients who underwent sequencing, roughly 6 had clinically active disease, while fewer than 10 of them were in remission.

Notes on this clonotype: The antigen remains undetermined.

Looked up from germline, CDR1 is MDHEN and CDR2 is SYDVKM. V lost 5 bases and J 3 bases, leaving 11 bases between the germline ends. The CDR3 runs 14 residues. Findings of the study overall: Among active patients and in TEMRA cells, CD8+ clonal expansion in Susac reached its peak.

Reverse transcription used roughly 0.5 to 1 ug RNA and random hexamers. An immunoSEQ multiplex PCR generated amplified TCR beta CDR3 products spanning 54 Vbeta and 13 Jbeta. TCRdb itself ran the immunoSEQ multiplex PCR reads through MiXCR, one entry per CDR3 protein. The table has about 150,000 distinct CDR3 sequences, 95% seen once. The chain employs TRBV28 and TRBJ2-4; possibly TRBD1 for D (5 bases). Material for sequencing was CD8+ T cells from PBMCs. The receptor was derived from a human donor with Susac syndrome. CDR3 protein: CASSPDSFKNIQYF. The CDR3 bases are TGTGCCAGCAGTCCCGACAGCTTCAAAAACATTCAGTACTTC.